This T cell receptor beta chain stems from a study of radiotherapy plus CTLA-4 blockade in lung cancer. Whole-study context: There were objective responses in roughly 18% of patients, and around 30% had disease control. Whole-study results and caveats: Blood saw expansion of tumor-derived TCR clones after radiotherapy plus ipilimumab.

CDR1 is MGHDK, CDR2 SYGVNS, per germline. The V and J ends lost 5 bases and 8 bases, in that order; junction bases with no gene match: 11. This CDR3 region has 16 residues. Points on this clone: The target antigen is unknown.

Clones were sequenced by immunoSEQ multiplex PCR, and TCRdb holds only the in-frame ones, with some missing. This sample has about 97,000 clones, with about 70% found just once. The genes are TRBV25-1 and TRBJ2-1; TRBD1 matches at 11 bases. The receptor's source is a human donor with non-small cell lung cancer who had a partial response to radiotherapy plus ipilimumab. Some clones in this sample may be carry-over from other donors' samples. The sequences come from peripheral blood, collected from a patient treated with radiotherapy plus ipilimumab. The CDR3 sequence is CASSPHPGQGDDEQFF. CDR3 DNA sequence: TGTGCCAGCAGTCCCCACCCGGGACAGGGGGACGATGAGCAGTTCTTC.